A selection of T cell receptor beta chains follows, all from one sample in a study of T cells after yellow fever vaccination. A single record per CDR3 protein comes from TCRdb applying MiXCR to the 5' RACE reads. The table shows 550,000 to 750,000 distinct CDR3 sequences, with approximately 12% occurring only once. Sequences were derived from PBMCs, sampled on the day of the yellow fever booster vaccination. These receptors originate from a young man who received the YFV17D yellow fever vaccine. The CDR3 runs from the conserved cysteine through the conserved F or W. The order of the fields is V gene, clone size, J gene, D gene, CDR3 DNA, CDR3 protein. The D gene is left open where the match is weak. Clone size is not always given. Where it is, it says once, few, many or a class for expanded clones.

V: TRBV20-1; size: .; J: TRBJ1-1; D: .; DNA: TGCAGTGCTCTGGGACTGGGCACTGAAGCTTTCTTT; CDR3: CSALGLGTEAFF
V: TRBV7-3; size: few; J: TRBJ1-5; D: .; DNA: TGTGCCAGCAGCGGGACAACGGGACGGCTCAATCAGCCCCAGCATTTT; CDR3: CASSGTTGRLNQPQHF
V: TRBV4-3; size: few; J: TRBJ2-4; D: .; DNA: TGCGCCAGCAGCTCAAGTCGCGGTGATGAAAACATTCAGTACTTC; CDR3: CASSSSRGDENIQYF
V: TRBV28; size: few; J: TRBJ2-4; D: .; DNA: TGTGCCAGCAGTTATCCGCAGGGGAGGAACATTCAGTACTTC; CDR3: CASSYPQGRNIQYF
V: TRBV11-3; size: .; J: TRBJ2-1; D: .; DNA: TGTGCCAGCAGCTTAGATGGGATAGAGCAGTTCTTC; CDR3: CASSLDGIEQFF
V: TRBV4-2; size: .; J: TRBJ1-4; D: TRBD1; DNA: TGTGCCAGCAGCCGATCCCCCGGGACAGTAGGCGAAAAACTGTTTTTT; CDR3: CASSRSPGTVGEKLFF
V: TRBV12-3/TRBV12-4; size: many; J: TRBJ2-2; D: .; DNA: TGTGCCAGCACCCTACAATCGGGTGAGACCGGGGAGCTGTTTTTT; CDR3: CASTLQSGETGELFF
V: TRBV29-1; size: .; J: TRBJ2-3; D: TRBD2; DNA: TGCAGCGTCAACCCGGGACTAGCGGGAGGTGGGGATACGCAGTATTTT; CDR3: CSVNPGLAGGGDTQYF
V: TRBV5-1; size: many; J: TRBJ1-2; D: .; DNA: TGCGCCAGCAGCTTGGACAGGCCAAACTATGGCTACACCTTC; CDR3: CASSLDRPNYGYTF
V: TRBV29-1; size: few; J: TRBJ2-2; D: TRBD2; DNA: TGCAGCGCACAAAGCGGGAGCGCCGGGGAGCTGTTTTTT; CDR3: CSAQSGSAGELFF
V: TRBV6-2/TRBV6-3; size: .; J: TRBJ2-5; D: .; DNA: TGTGCCAGCGGGGAGCTCCAAGAGACCCAGTACTTC; CDR3: CASGELQETQYF
V: TRBV20-1; size: .; J: TRBJ2-1; D: TRBD2; DNA: TGCAGTGCCCTTACTAGCGGGAGCTACAATGAGCAGTTCTTC; CDR3: CSALTSGSYNEQFF
V: TRBV5-5; size: .; J: TRBJ2-1; D: TRBD2; DNA: TGTGCCAGCAGCTTGGTACCGTTAGCGGGAGCTTTTAATGAGCAGTTCTTC; CDR3: CASSLVPLAGAFNEQFF
V: TRBV5-8; size: .; J: TRBJ1-1; D: .; DNA: TGTGCCAGCAGCTCCGGCCGAGGTGGTACTGAAGCTTTCTTT; CDR3: CASSSGRGGTEAFF
V: TRBV5-1; size: .; J: TRBJ2-1; D: TRBD2; DNA: TGCGCCACCGCCCTAGCGGGAAACTACAATGAGCAGTTCTTC; CDR3: CATALAGNYNEQFF
V: TRBV7-2; size: many; J: TRBJ2-7; D: .; DNA: TGTGCCAGCAGCCAAGCTCGGAGACAACAACCGTACTTC; CDR3: CASSQARRQQPYF
V: TRBV12-3/TRBV12-4; size: .; J: TRBJ2-2; D: .; DNA: TGTGCCAGCAGTTTTAGGGCCCAAAACACCGGGGAGCTGTTTTTT; CDR3: CASSFRAQNTGELFF
V: TRBV27; size: .; J: TRBJ1-2; D: .; DNA: TGTGCCAGCAGTCCTTCCAGGGGCCATGGCTACACCTTC; CDR3: CASSPSRGHGYTF
V: TRBV5-1; size: .; J: TRBJ2-7; D: .; DNA: TGCGCCAGCAGCTTGTTCGAACAACCAAGCGAGCAGTACTTC; CDR3: CASSLFEQPSEQYF
V: TRBV19; size: .; J: TRBJ2-7; D: TRBD1; DNA: TGTGCCAGTAGTATCGGGACAGACTACGAGCAGTACTTC; CDR3: CASSIGTDYEQYF
V: TRBV10-2; size: .; J: TRBJ2-1; D: TRBD2; DNA: TGCGCCAGCATATTCGGGACTAGCGGGAGGAATGAGCAGTTCTTC; CDR3: CASIFGTSGRNEQFF
V: TRBV6-5; size: .; J: TRBJ2-3; D: TRBD2; DNA: TGTGCCAGCAGTACCAGACTAGCGGGAGATACGCAGTATTTT; CDR3: CASSTRLAGDTQYF
V: TRBV6-1; size: .; J: TRBJ2-7; D: .; DNA: TGTGCCAGCAAGGGGGGGCTCTTCTCCTACGAGCAGTACTTC; CDR3: CASKGGLFSYEQYF
V: TRBV5-6; size: few; J: TRBJ2-2; D: .; DNA: TGTGCCAGCAGCTTGCATTTGGTTACCGGGGAGCTGTTTTTT; CDR3: CASSLHLVTGELFF
V: TRBV7-8; size: .; J: TRBJ2-7; D: .; DNA: TGTGCCAGCAGCCCTCCTCGTATGAGTACCTACGAGCAGTACTTC; CDR3: CASSPPRMSTYEQYF
V: TRBV4-2; size: few; J: TRBJ2-7; D: .; DNA: TGTGCCAGCAGCCAAGGGCTAGCTAAATCCTACGAGCAGTACTTC; CDR3: CASSQGLAKSYEQYF
V: TRBV19; size: .; J: TRBJ2-1; D: TRBD2; DNA: TGTGCCAGCACACTAGCGGGAGTAATAAATGAGCAGTTCTTC; CDR3: CASTLAGVINEQFF
V: TRBV7-2; size: many; J: TRBJ2-7; D: TRBD1; DNA: TGTGCCAGCAGCCAGTGGGGGACAGCCTTGAGGCAGTACTTC; CDR3: CASSQWGTALRQYF
V: TRBV7-2; size: few; J: TRBJ1-3; D: .; DNA: TGTGCCAGCAGCTTAGGCCGAGAAAACACCATATATTTT; CDR3: CASSLGRENTIYF
V: TRBV11-2; size: many; J: TRBJ2-1; D: TRBD2; DNA: TGTGCCAGCAGCCCGGGGACTAGCGGGCCCAAATACAATGAGCAGTTCTTC; CDR3: CASSPGTSGPKYNEQFF
V: TRBV4-3; size: .; J: TRBJ2-4; D: TRBD2; DNA: TGCGCCAGCAGCCGAGTCTCCCCCGGGGCGGGAGGAAACATTCAGTACTTC; CDR3: CASSRVSPGAGGNIQYF
V: TRBV5-1; size: .; J: TRBJ2-7; D: .; DNA: TGCGCCAGCAGCTTACAAGAGGGATACGAGCAGTACTTC; CDR3: CASSLQEGYEQYF
V: TRBV18; size: few; J: TRBJ2-7; D: TRBD1; DNA: TGTGCCAGCTCACCACCGGGACAGGGGTGGGAGCAGTACTTC; CDR3: CASSPPGQGWEQYF
V: TRBV5-1; size: few; J: TRBJ2-1; D: .; DNA: TGCGCCAGCAGCTTGGTGCCGGAAACTTACAATGAGCAGTTCTTC; CDR3: CASSLVPETYNEQFF
V: TRBV6-2/TRBV6-3; size: many; J: TRBJ2-7; D: TRBD1; DNA: TGTGCCAGCAGTTACCCGACAGGGGTTACCTACGAGCAGTACTTC; CDR3: CASSYPTGVTYEQYF
V: TRBV15; size: few; J: TRBJ1-2; D: TRBD1; DNA: TGTGCCACCAGCAGAGAAGACAGGGCCTATGGCTACACCTTC; CDR3: CATSREDRAYGYTF
V: TRBV4-3; size: .; J: TRBJ2-7; D: .; DNA: TGCGCCAGCAGCCAACCTGGGGCTTACGAGCAGTACTTC; CDR3: CASSQPGAYEQYF